These T cell receptor beta chains were read from a single sample in a study of T-cell memory formation after mild COVID-19. Using its own MiXCR run on the 5' RACE reads, TCRdb lists one record per CDR3 protein. The sample has about 430,000 distinct CDR3 sequences; approximately 24% are singletons. The material sequenced was PBMCs or a T cell subset sorted from them (not recorded which). The receptor set was obtained from an adult woman who had mild COVID-19 (a few samples of this study predate the infection). Cell type and time point are not known. Each CDR3 is given without its conserved first and last residue. The order of the fields is J gene, V gene, CDR3 protein.

j_call: TRBJ2-1
v_call: TRBV29-1
cdr3_aa: SVGTSVGGEQF

j_call: TRBJ2-6
v_call: TRBV7-2
cdr3_aa: ASSLGTTSGANVLT

j_call: TRBJ2-7
v_call: TRBV7-2
cdr3_aa: ASSLGGWRQAYEQY

j_call: TRBJ2-1
v_call: TRBV5-1
cdr3_aa: ASGSQSFSYNEQF

j_call: TRBJ2-3
v_call: TRBV9
cdr3_aa: ASSMKVSDTQY

j_call: TRBJ1-1
v_call: TRBV12-3/TRBV12-4
cdr3_aa: AIVTGWNTEAF

j_call: TRBJ1-1
v_call: TRBV4-1
cdr3_aa: ASSHLGDTEAF

j_call: TRBJ2-7
v_call: TRBV15
cdr3_aa: ATSRGGTSGAYEQY

j_call: TRBJ2-1
v_call: TRBV29-1
cdr3_aa: SVHGTSGRVGSFNEQF

j_call: TRBJ1-5
v_call: TRBV6-2/TRBV6-3
cdr3_aa: ASSYSGDQPQH

j_call: TRBJ1-5
v_call: TRBV5-1
cdr3_aa: ASSLEGVGQPQH

j_call: TRBJ2-7
v_call: TRBV19
cdr3_aa: ASSLTGVLGEQY

j_call: TRBJ2-5
v_call: TRBV7-8
cdr3_aa: ASSFQRETKTQY

j_call: TRBJ1-4
v_call: TRBV7-2
cdr3_aa: ASSLVAGAPNEKLF

j_call: TRBJ1-5
v_call: TRBV2
cdr3_aa: ASSKTRQGNQPQH

j_call: TRBJ1-5
v_call: TRBV24-1
cdr3_aa: ATSDSTLGAQH

j_call: TRBJ1-1
v_call: TRBV6-5
cdr3_aa: ASKRAMNTEAF

j_call: TRBJ2-3
v_call: TRBV20-1
cdr3_aa: SARVGGAGVRGDTQY

j_call: TRBJ2-3
v_call: TRBV4-2
cdr3_aa: ASSQDFGGSTDTQY

j_call: TRBJ1-1
v_call: TRBV19
cdr3_aa: ASSTGTKAF

j_call: TRBJ1-2
v_call: TRBV12-3/TRBV12-4
cdr3_aa: ASSLWRTGNGYT

j_call: TRBJ2-5
v_call: TRBV5-4
cdr3_aa: ASSLGQTAGLTQY

j_call: TRBJ1-1
v_call: TRBV7-2
cdr3_aa: ASSLALGSEAF

j_call: TRBJ2-7
v_call: TRBV10-3
cdr3_aa: AISPQGSYEQY

j_call: TRBJ1-1
v_call: TRBV12-3/TRBV12-4
cdr3_aa: ASSSREGAEAF

j_call: TRBJ1-4
v_call: TRBV4-2
cdr3_aa: ASSRQGRGEKLF

j_call: TRBJ2-1
v_call: TRBV7-8
cdr3_aa: ASSSQGASQF

j_call: TRBJ2-7
v_call: TRBV6-2/TRBV6-3
cdr3_aa: ASGRDGDYEQY

j_call: TRBJ2-6
v_call: TRBV20-1
cdr3_aa: SARPDSGANVLT

j_call: TRBJ1-1
v_call: TRBV12-3/TRBV12-4
cdr3_aa: ASSLTRRDATEAF

j_call: TRBJ1-5
v_call: TRBV24-1
cdr3_aa: ATGTGGRNQPQH

j_call: TRBJ2-7
v_call: TRBV29-1
cdr3_aa: SVESRGTSYEQY

j_call: TRBJ1-4
v_call: TRBV12-3/TRBV12-4
cdr3_aa: ASSPPGGERNEKLF

j_call: TRBJ1-4
v_call: TRBV29-1
cdr3_aa: SVEQGYEKLF

j_call: TRBJ2-3
v_call: TRBV12-3/TRBV12-4
cdr3_aa: ASSLGAVGTDTQY

j_call: TRBJ2-1
v_call: TRBV9
cdr3_aa: ASSAPGLAGYNEQF

j_call: TRBJ1-1
v_call: TRBV15
cdr3_aa: ATSRGQGRWDTEAF

j_call: TRBJ1-2
v_call: TRBV12-3/TRBV12-4
cdr3_aa: ASSLSGGSYT

j_call: TRBJ2-5
v_call: TRBV20-1
cdr3_aa: SARTGLAGGPRETQY

j_call: TRBJ2-5
v_call: TRBV12-3/TRBV12-4
cdr3_aa: ASSSGGAGGETQY

j_call: TRBJ2-1
v_call: TRBV10-2
cdr3_aa: ASSESYGTSGAPSYNEQF

j_call: TRBJ2-7
v_call: TRBV24-1
cdr3_aa: ATSEGGAGGYEQY

j_call: TRBJ2-7
v_call: TRBV18
cdr3_aa: ASSGGTERSSYEQY

j_call: TRBJ1-1
v_call: TRBV20-1
cdr3_aa: SARHREDTEAF

j_call: TRBJ2-3
v_call: TRBV5-1
cdr3_aa: ASSLVLGKGAGDTQY